This TCR beta chain is drawn from a study of shared clonotypes between healthy human individuals. The V gene's germline CDR1 is ENHRY and CDR2 SYGVKD. The CDR3 has 14 residues. Trimming removed 10 bases at V and 0 bases at J, with 16 bases between. The authors loaded about 200 ng DNA, approximately 30,000 T cell genomes, into sorted-subset replicate PCRs. Measured with immunoSEQ multiplex PCR; TCRdb has only the in-frame clones, and not every one. The sample consists of 2 million to 2.5 million clones, 95% of them appearing once. Donors had no recently reported acute infections or vaccinations and were HIV-negative. Study results and caveats: Non-shared clonotypes showed lower generation probabilities than clonotypes common to all four donors. Richness estimates generally favored naive over memory subsets.

Comments on this clone: Its antigen is not identified.

This sequence was found in a man between 18 and 35 years old in good health. The chain employs TRBV10-3 and TRBJ2-7, with D perhaps being TRBD1 or TRBD2 (5 bases each). Sequencing was carried out using naive CD4+ T cells sorted from blood. The subset denotes: CD45RA+ positively selected. The CDR3 sequence: CASTGTADSYEQYF. The CDR3 region has the DNA TGTGCCAGTACCGGGACCGCGGACTCCTACGAGCAGTACTTC.